This TCR beta chain emerged from a study of synovial regulatory T cells in juvenile arthritis. The data were produced by immunoSEQ multiplex PCR, yet TCRdb's version contains in-frame clones alone and is incomplete. The sample data list more than 9,500 clones. Eleven-patient cohort: roughly eleven active juvenile idiopathic arthritis patients, 3 polyarticular, 8 oligoarticular. The CDR3 covers 15 residues. No DNA appears here. Germline V gives CDR1 SEHNR, CDR2 FQNEAQ (reference sequence). Findings of the study overall: Synovial Tregs shared more CDR3 sequences with iaTregs than other blood Tregs. Compared with other blood Treg cells, inflammation-associated Treg cells had reduced TCR diversity. iaTreg TCR repertoires were largely private across patients and partially overlapped synovial Teff and blood CPL.

Points on this clone: Its antigen is undetermined.

The gene calls are TRBV7-9 and TRBJ2-5. Sequenced: Treg cells from blood. This sample's subset: remaining (HLA-DR-negative) circulating blood Treg cells. The sequence was collected from a donor under 30 with juvenile idiopathic arthritis. CDR3 protein: CASSSLDRWWETQYF.